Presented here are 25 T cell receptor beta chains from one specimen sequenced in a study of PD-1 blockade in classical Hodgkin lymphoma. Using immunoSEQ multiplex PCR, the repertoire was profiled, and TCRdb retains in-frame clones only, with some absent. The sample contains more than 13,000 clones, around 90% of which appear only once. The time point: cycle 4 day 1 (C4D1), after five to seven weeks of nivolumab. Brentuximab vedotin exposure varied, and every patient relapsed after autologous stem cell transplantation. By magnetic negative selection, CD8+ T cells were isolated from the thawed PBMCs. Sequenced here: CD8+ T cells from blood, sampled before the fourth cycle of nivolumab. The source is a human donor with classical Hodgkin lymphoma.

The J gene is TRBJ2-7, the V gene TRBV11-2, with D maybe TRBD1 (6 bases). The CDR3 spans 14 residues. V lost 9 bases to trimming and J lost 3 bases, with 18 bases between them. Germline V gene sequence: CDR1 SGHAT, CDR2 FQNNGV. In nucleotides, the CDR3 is TGTGCCAGAAGGGGGTCAGGGGCCATCTACGAGCAGTACTTC. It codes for CARRGSGAIYEQYF.

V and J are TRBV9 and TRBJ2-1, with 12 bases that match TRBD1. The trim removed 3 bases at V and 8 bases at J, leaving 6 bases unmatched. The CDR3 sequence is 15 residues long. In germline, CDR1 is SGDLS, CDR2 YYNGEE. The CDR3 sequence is CASSGDGTGGDEQFF. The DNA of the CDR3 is TGTGCCAGCAGCGGGGACGGGACAGGGGGCGATGAGCAGTTCTTC. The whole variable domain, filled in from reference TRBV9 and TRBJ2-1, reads DSGVTQTPKHLITATGQRVTLRCSPRSGDLSVYWYQQSLDQGLQFLIQYYNGEERAKGNILERFSAQQFPDLHSELNLSSLELGDSALYFCASSGDGTGGDEQFFGPGTRLTVL.

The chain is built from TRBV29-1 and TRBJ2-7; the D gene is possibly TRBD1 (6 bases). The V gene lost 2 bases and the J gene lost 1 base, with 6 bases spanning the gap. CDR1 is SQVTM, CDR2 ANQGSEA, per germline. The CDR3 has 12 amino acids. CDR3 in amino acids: CSVEQGSYEQYF. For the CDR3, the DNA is TGCAGCGTTGAACAGGGGTCCTACGAGCAGTACTTC.

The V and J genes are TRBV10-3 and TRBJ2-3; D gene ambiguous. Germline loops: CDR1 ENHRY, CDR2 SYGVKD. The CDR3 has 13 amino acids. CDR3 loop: CAGCRELTDTQYF. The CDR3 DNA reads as TGTGCAGGGTGCAGAGAGCTCACAGATACGCAGTATTTT.

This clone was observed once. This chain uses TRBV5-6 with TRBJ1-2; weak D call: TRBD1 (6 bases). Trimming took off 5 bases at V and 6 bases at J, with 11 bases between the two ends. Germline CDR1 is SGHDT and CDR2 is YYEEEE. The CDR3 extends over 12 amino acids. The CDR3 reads CASRNREDGYTF. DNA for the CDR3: TGTGCCAGCAGAAACAGGGAGGATGGCTACACCTTC.

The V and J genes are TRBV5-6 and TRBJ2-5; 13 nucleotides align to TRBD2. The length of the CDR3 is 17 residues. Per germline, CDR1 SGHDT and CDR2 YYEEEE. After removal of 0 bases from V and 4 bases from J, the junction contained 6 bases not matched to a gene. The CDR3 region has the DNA TGTGCCAGCAGCTTGGTCCGGGGACTAGCGGGGCGAGAGACCCAGTACTTC. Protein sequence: CASSLVRGLAGRETQYF.

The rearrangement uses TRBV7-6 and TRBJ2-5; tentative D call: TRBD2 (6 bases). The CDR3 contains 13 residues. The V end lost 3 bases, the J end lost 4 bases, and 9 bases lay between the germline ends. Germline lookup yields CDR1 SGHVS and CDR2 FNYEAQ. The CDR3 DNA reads TGTGCCAGCAGCTTTGACGGGAGAGAGACCCAGTACTTC. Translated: CASSFDGRETQYF.

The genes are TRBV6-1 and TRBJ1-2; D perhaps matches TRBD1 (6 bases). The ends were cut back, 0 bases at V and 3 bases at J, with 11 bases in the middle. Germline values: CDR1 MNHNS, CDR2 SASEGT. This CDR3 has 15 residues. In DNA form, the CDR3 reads TGTGCCAGCAGTGAAGCTCTACGGACAGACTATGGCTACACCTTC. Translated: CASSEALRTDYGYTF.

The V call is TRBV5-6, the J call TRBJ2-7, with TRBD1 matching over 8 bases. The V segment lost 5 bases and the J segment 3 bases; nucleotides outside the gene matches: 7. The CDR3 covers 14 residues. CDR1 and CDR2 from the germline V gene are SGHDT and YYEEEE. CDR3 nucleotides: TGTGCCAGCAGTTACGGGACAGGAGTCTACGAGCAGTACTTC. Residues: CASSYGTGVYEQYF.

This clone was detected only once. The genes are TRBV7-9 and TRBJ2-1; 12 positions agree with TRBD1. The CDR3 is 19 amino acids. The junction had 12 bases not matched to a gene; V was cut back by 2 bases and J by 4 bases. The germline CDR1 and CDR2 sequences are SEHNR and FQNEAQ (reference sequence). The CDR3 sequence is CASSLLVPGQGAGYNEQFF. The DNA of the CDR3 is TGTGCCAGCAGCTTATTAGTCCCGGGACAGGGGGCAGGTTACAATGAGCAGTTCTTC.

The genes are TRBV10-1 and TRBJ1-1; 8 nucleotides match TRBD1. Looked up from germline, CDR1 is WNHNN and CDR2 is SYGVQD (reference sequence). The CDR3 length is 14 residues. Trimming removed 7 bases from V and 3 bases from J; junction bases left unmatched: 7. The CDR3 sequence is CASNPDREDTEAFF. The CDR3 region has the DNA TGCGCCAGCAACCCGGACAGGGAAGACACTGAAGCTTTCTTT.

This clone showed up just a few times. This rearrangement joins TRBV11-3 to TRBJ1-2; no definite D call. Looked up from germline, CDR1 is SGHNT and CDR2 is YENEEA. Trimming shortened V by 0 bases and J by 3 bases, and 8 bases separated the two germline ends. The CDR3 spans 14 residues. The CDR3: CASSLEAEYYGYTF. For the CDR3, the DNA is TGTGCCAGCAGCTTAGAGGCGGAATACTATGGCTACACCTTC.

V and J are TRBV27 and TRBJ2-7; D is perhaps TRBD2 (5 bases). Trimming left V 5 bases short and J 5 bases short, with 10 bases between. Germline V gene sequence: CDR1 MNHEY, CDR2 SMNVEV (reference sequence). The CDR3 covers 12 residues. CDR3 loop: CASSPGKDEQYF. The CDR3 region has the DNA TGTGCCAGCAGTCCGGGGAAAGACGAGCAGTACTTC.

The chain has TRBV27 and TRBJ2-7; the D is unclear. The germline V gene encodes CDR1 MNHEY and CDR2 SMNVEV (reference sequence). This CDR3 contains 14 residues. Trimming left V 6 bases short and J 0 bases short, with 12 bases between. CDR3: CASSPFGDSYEQYF. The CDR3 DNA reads TGTGCCAGCAGCCCGTTTGGGGACTCCTACGAGCAGTACTTC.

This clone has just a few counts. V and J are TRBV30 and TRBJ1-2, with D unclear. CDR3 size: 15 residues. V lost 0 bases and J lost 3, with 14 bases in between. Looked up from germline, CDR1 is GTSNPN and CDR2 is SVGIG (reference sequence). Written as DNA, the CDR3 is TGTGCCTGGAGTGTAGAAGGCCAGGAATACTATGGCTACACCTTC. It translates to CAWSVEGQEYYGYTF. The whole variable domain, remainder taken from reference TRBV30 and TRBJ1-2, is SQTIHQWPATLVQPVGSPLSLECTVEGTSNPNLYWYRQAAGRGLQLLFYSVGIGQISSEVPQNLSASRPQDRQFILSSKKLLLSDSGFYLCAWSVEGQEYYGYTFGSGTRLTVV.

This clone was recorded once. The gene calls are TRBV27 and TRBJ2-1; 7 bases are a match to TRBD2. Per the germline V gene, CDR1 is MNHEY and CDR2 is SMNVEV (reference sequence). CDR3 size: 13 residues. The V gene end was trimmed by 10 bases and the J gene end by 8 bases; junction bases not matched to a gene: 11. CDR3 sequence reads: CATTHRAGHEQFF. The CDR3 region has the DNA TGTGCCACCACCCACCGAGCGGGGCATGAGCAGTTCTTC.

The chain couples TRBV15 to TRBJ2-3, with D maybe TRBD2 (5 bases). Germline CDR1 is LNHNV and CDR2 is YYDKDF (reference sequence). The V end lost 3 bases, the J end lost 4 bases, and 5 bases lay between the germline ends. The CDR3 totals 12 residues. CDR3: CATSRGADTQYF. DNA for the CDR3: TGTGCCACCAGCAGGGGAGCAGATACGCAGTATTTT.

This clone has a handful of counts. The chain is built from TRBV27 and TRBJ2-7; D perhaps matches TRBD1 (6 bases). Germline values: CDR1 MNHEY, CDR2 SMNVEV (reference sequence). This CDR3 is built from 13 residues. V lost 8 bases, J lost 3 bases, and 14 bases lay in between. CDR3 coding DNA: TGTGCCAGCGGGTACTCACAGGGCTACGAGCAGTACTTC. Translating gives CASGYSQGYEQYF.

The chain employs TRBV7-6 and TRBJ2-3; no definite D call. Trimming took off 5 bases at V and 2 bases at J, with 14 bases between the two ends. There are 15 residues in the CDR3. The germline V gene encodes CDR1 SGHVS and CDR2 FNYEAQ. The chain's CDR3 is CASSPTLSPTDTQYF. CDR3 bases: TGTGCCAGCAGCCCGACCCTCTCACCCACAGATACGCAGTATTTT.

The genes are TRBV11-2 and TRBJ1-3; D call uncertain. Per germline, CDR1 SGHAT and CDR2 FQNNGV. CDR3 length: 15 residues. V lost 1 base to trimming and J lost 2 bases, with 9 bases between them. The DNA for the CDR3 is TGTGCCAGCAGCTTAGCTTTTAGTCCTGGAAACACCATATATTTT. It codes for CASSLAFSPGNTIYF.

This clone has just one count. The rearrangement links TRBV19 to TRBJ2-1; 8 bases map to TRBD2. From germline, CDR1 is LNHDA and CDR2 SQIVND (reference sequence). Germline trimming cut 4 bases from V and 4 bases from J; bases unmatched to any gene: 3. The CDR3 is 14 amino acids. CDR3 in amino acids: CASSTGLGYNEQFF. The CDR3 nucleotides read TGTGCCAGTAGTACGGGACTAGGGTACAATGAGCAGTTCTTC.

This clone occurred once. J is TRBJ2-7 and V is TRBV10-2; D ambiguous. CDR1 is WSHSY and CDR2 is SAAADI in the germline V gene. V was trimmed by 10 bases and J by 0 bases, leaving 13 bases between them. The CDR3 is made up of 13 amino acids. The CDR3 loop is CATRMRSSYEQYF. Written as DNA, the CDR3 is TGCGCCACGCGGATGAGGAGCTCCTACGAGCAGTACTTC.

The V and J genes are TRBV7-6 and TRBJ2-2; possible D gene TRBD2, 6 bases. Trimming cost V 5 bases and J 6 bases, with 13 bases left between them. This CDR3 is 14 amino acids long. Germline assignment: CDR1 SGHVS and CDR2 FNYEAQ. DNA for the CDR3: TGTGCCAGCAGCCCGGGGGTTTCGTCCGGGGAGCTGTTTTTT. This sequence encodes CASSPGVSSGELFF.

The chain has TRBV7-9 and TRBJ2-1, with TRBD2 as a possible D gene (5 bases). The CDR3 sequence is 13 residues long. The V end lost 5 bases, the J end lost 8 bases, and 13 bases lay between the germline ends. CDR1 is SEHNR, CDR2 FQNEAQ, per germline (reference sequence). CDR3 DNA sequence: TGTGCCAGCAGCGCAGTTGAGGACTATGAGCAGTTCTTC. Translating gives CASSAVEDYEQFF.

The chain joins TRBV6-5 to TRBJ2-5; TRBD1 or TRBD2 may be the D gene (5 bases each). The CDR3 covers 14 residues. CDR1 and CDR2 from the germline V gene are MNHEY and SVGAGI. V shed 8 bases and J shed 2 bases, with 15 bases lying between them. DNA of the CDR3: TGTGCCAGCCGCCTGCTGGGGGTGCAAGAGACCCAGTACTTC. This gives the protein CASRLLGVQETQYF.